This T cell receptor beta chain was recovered during a study of cytomegalovirus exposure and HLA in healthy donors. In the study overall: In a previous analysis, more than 90 million unique TCR beta sequences were found from some 200 million T cells.

Study-wide findings and caveats: As a later analysis showed, a missense DCLRE1C variant was linked to trimming of TCR beta V- and J-genes.

On this clone itself: Its antigen is currently unknown.

A multiplex PCR was run with 60 Vbeta primers and 13 Jbeta primers. The assay was immunoSEQ multiplex PCR, and TCRdb's table has in-frame clones only and misses some. The table lists 83,000 or so clones, roughly 79% of them singletons. The sequence was obtained from a female donor in good health and CMV-seronegative. The material sequenced was PBMCs.

CDR3 DNA: TGTGCCAGCAGCGTAGGAGCGGGAGGAGGGATTGAGCAGTTCTTC. It translates to CASSVGAGGGIEQFF. V usage is TRBV9 and J usage is TRBJ2-1, with 9 bases lining up with TRBD2. The germline V gene encodes CDR1 SGDLS and CDR2 YYNGEE. The junction had 7 bases not matched to a gene; V was cut back by 0 bases and J by 9 bases. The CDR3 spans 15 residues.